This T cell receptor (beta chain) was sequenced for a study of beta chain features in type 1 diabetes. Findings and limits, study-wide: Naive, central memory and Treg TCRB repertoires appeared more alike in patients than in healthy donors.

Cell sorting via CD45RO/CCR7/CD25/CD127/CD95/CD27 was performed to obtain CD4+ naive, central memory, regulatory and stem cell-like memory cells. Sequencing targeted expressed TCRB transcripts, as all isolated RNA had been reverse transcribed. TCRdb keeps only in-frame clones here, not all; method: immunoSEQ multiplex PCR. This sample has about 180,000 clones, with about 12% found just once. CDR1 is GTSNPN and CDR2 is SVGIG in the germline V gene (reference sequence). V lost 5 bases, J lost 3 bases, and 13 bases lay in between. There are 13 residues in the CDR3. This clone was recorded a few times. Its antigen is not known.

The chain uses TRBV30 and TRBJ1-1; no clear D gene. The sequence came from a woman aged 18-29 years in good health. Sample: central memory CD4+ T cells from blood. CDR3 loop: CAWSGGMDTEAFF. The CDR3 nucleotides read TGTGCCTGGTCCGGCGGTATGGACACTGAAGCTTTCTTT.